This TCR beta chain emerged from a study of T cell changes during pregnancy in multiple sclerosis. The repertoire was sequenced with immunoSEQ multiplex PCR; TCRdb's copy has only in-frame clones and lacks some. This sample carries approximately 50,000 clones, 85% to 95% of them seen once, and the ten largest clones take about 0.67%. The sample in question was CD4+ T cells from peripheral blood mononuclear cells, obtained in the third trimester of pregnancy. This receptor was identified in a female donor with multiple sclerosis, enrolled in a pregnancy study.

The CDR3 region has the DNA TGTGCCAGCAGCCCGCAGGGTAGGACACTGGTCACTGAAGCTTTCTTT. This gives the protein CASSPQGRTLVTEAFF. V and J are TRBV9 and TRBJ1-1, with D tentatively TRBD1 (5 bases). Trimming pared 4 bases from V and 4 bases from J, leaving 20 bases between. The CDR3 extends over 16 amino acids. Germline CDR1 is SGDLS and CDR2 is YYNGEE.